Below, one TCR beta chain is given with its context. Some clones are missing from TCRdb's copy, which holds only in-frame ones; the method was immunoSEQ multiplex PCR. Seen here are around 200,000 clones, 85% to 95% observed once, and the top ten hold 1.5%. These data belong to a study of control samples from healthy donors and cancer patients. The V end lost 2 bases, the J end lost 3 bases, and 12 bases lay between the germline ends. In germline, CDR1 is KGHDR, CDR2 SFDVKD. The CDR3 has 15 residues. Source material: blood. This receptor was identified in a man in his fifties or sixties in good health. V usage is TRBV24-1 and J usage is TRBJ2-5; D is undetermined. The CDR3, as DNA: TGTGCCACCAGTGATTGGCGGCAGGTCAAAGAGACCCAGTACTTC. Its translation: CATSDWRQVKETQYF.